The TCR beta chain described here comes from a study of T-cell memory formation after mild COVID-19. Turning to the study itself: Largely, TCR clusters stayed within a single donor.

This clonotype was seen at least ten times. Trimming removed 0 bases from V and 2 bases from J; junction bases left unmatched: 6. Per the germline V gene, CDR1 is SGHRS and CDR2 is YFSETQ. The CDR3 extends over 17 amino acids. Barcoded TCR alpha and TCR beta cDNA libraries with UMIs came from 5'RACE using constant-segment primers. Each CDR3 protein gets one entry after TCRdb re-called the 5' RACE reads with MiXCR. The sample records fewer than 150,000 distinct CDR3 sequences, about 6% being singletons. The source of this sequence is an adult woman who had mild COVID-19 (a few samples of this study predate the infection). Cell type and time point are not known. V usage is TRBV5-1 and J usage is TRBJ2-5; 11 bases match TRBD2. Material: PBMCs or a T cell subset sorted from them (not recorded which). The DNA of the CDR3 is TGCGCCAGCAGCTTGGCCCTAGCGGGGGGTCCACAAGAGACCCAGTACTTC. Its protein is CASSLALAGGPQETQYF.